Here is one TCR beta chain with its context. The antigen is not known. Viral peptide pools were used in the ViraFEST assay to expand antigen-specific CD4+ T cells, and sequencing came afterward. Investigators separated out CD4+ T cells once 9 to 11 days of culture had passed. Absence of prior SARS-CoV-2 infection characterized the vaccine recipients, who showed negative nucleocapsid antibodies. Data came from immunoSEQ multiplex PCR; TCRdb stores just in-frame clones and leaves some out. Here the sample spans 50,000 to 60,000 clones, roughly 70% being singletons. CDR1 is KGHSH and CDR2 is LQKENI in the germline V gene. J gave up 2 bases and V 0 bases, and 5 bases lay outside the gene matches. The CDR3 has 16 residues. This sample was included in a study of vaccination effects on CD4 cells after COVID-19.

This chain links TRBV18 with TRBJ1-2; 8 bases line up with TRBD1. The sample was CD4+ T cells from PBMCs cultured with SARS-CoV-2 spike peptides, taken before COVID-19 vaccination. The source is a human donor who received a COVID-19 vaccine. The CDR3 DNA follows: TGTGCCAGCTCACCACCGGGACAGGATCCAAACTATGGCTACACCTTC. Protein sequence: CASSPPGQDPNYGYTF.